This TCR beta chain was recovered during a study of cytomegalovirus exposure and HLA in healthy donors. Overall study findings and caveats: Through in vitro validation, a few CMV-associated chains were shown to be specific for CMV antigens. Sequencing likely generated an artifact that appeared as a cluster of highly shared sequence variants.

Germline CDR1 is SGHTA and CDR2 is FQGNSA. V gave up 3 bases and J gave up 6 bases, with 7 bases separating them. The CDR3 runs 12 residues. PCR involved 60 Vbeta and 13 Jbeta primers. TCRdb's table, derived via immunoSEQ multiplex PCR, lists solely in-frame clones and lacks some. The table shows about 200,000 clones, with about 82% occurring only once. Of note for this clone: What it binds is not known.

Healthy donors of bone marrow made up the group. Although they were nominally healthy when sampled, donors likely had unrecorded immune exposures. The clonotype was recovered from a man aged 25 to 40 in good health and CMV-seronegative. The V gene is TRBV7-2, the J gene TRBJ2-3, with D possibly matching TRBD2 (5 bases). The sequenced sample consisted of PBMCs. The CDR3, as DNA: TGTGCCAGCAGCTTTCCGGGGGATACGCAGTATTTT. Translating it yields CASSFPGDTQYF.